A selection of T cell receptor beta chains follows, all from one sample in a study of OX40 agonist ivuxolimab in advanced cancers. The protocol was immunoSEQ multiplex PCR, while the TCRdb copy is restricted to in-frame clones and leaves out a portion. Of 15,000 to 20,000 clones listed, 60% to 85% are singletons. This specimen consisted of CD4+ or CD8+ T cells sorted from blood, obtained in a trial of the OX40 agonist ivuxolimab. The receptor set was obtained from an adult with an advanced solid tumor such as melanoma, head and neck, liver or kidney cancer. Both conserved end residues are part of each CDR3. D genes are given only for firm matches.

V gene	J gene	D gene	CDR3 protein	CDR3 DNA
TRBV11-2	TRBJ2-7	NA	CASSLDFRGHEQYF	TGTGCCAGCAGCTTAGATTTCAGGGGCCACGAGCAGTACTTC
TRBV19	TRBJ1-4	NA	CASQGQGHEKLFF	TGTGCCAGTCAGGGGCAGGGACACGAAAAACTGTTTTTT
TRBV30	TRBJ1-2	NA	CAWLPGVNGYTF	TGTGCCTGGCTACCCGGGGTGAATGGCTACACCTTC
TRBV5-5	TRBJ1-5	TRBD1	CASSLVTGGNQPQHF	TGTGCCAGCAGCTTGGTGACAGGGGGAAATCAGCCCCAGCATTTT
TRBV10-3	TRBJ2-1	TRBD1	CAISETDRAYEQFF	TGTGCCATCAGTGAGACTGACAGGGCGTATGAGCAGTTCTTC
TRBV19	TRBJ2-3	NA	CASSLVRTDTQYF	TGTGCCAGTAGTCTAGTCCGTACAGATACGCAGTATTTT
TRBV15	TRBJ2-7	NA	CATSNYNSRYEQYF	TGTGCCACCAGCAATTACAACAGCCGCTACGAGCAGTACTTC
TRBV6-5	TRBJ1-2	NA	CASSYGLNTGGYTF	TGTGCCAGCAGTTACGGCCTGAATACGGGGGGCTACACCTTC
TRBV27	TRBJ2-1	TRBD2	CASSLWSGGAGLYNEQFF	TGTGCCAGCAGTTTATGGAGCGGGGGGGCCGGTCTCTACAATGAGCAGTTCTTC
TRBV7-9	TRBJ1-2	TRBD1	CASSFEDRALNYGYTF	TGTGCCAGCAGCTTCGAGGACAGGGCTCTTAACTATGGCTACACCTTC